Below are 27 T cell receptor beta chains sequenced from a single sample in a study of blood T cell repertoires in COVID-19. Only in-frame clones appear in the TCRdb table, and some are missing; sequencing was by immunoSEQ multiplex PCR. Seen here are under 400,000 clones, 89% observed once, and the top ten hold around 3.9%. The sample comprised peripheral blood. These receptors came from a woman between 55 and 75 years old with COVID-19, enrolled during active disease.

This clone is a singleton in its sample. The chain has TRBV12-5 and TRBJ2-2; D ambiguous. V was cut by 0 bases and J by 8 bases, with 4 bases left in between. There are 12 residues in the CDR3. Germline V gene data show CDR1 as LGHNT and CDR2 as FRNRAP. The CDR3 DNA sequence: TGTGCTAGTGGTTTGGTAGAGGGGGAGCTGTTTTTT. This codes for CASGLVEGELFF.

The rearrangement joins TRBV6-6 to TRBJ1-1, with 9 bases fitting TRBD1. Germline CDR1 MNHNY, CDR2 SVGAGI (reference sequence). Trimming removed 2 bases from V and 1 base from J; junction bases left unmatched: 2. The CDR3 loop spans 15 amino acids. DNA of the CDR3: TGTGCCAGCAGTTACCGGACAGGGGAGAACACTGAAGCTTTCTTT. Translating gives CASSYRTGENTEAFF.

This chain connects TRBV5-1 to TRBJ1-1; D perhaps matches TRBD1 (6 bases). The length of the CDR3 is 15 residues. Trimming left V 4 bases short and J 1 base short, with 14 bases between. Germline CDR1 is SGHRS and CDR2 is YFSETQ. The CDR3 protein is CASSPPGVGNTEAFF. For the CDR3, the DNA is TGCGCCAGCAGCCCGCCAGGGGTTGGGAACACTGAAGCTTTCTTT.

The table lists this clone with a count of one. The J gene is TRBJ2-1, the V gene TRBV19; 15 bases are shared with TRBD2. J gave up 0 bases and V 4 bases, and 1 base lay outside the gene matches. In germline, CDR1 is LNHDA, CDR2 SQIVND (reference sequence). The CDR3 runs to 17 residues. CDR3 nucleotides: TGTGCCAGTAGTAGGACTAGCGGGGGGGCCTCCTACAATGAGCAGTTCTTC. It translates to CASSRTSGGASYNEQFF. Together with reference TRBV19 and TRBJ2-1, the CDR3 gives the full variable domain: DGGITQSPKYLFRKEGQNVTLSCEQNLNHDAMYWYRQDPGQGLRLIYYSQIVNDFQKGDIAEGYSVSREKKESFPLTVTSAQKNPTAFYLCASSRTSGGASYNEQFFGPGTRLTVL.

The chain employs TRBV11-2 and TRBJ2-7; perhaps TRBD2 as D (6 bases). Germline V CDR1 and CDR2: SGHAT, FQNNGV. Trimming stripped 5 bases from V and 2 bases from J, with 28 bases between. This CDR3 spans 19 amino acids. CDR3 bases: TGTGCCAGCAGCCCTCTGGGCCGTTCGCGGGGCACTCAACCCTACGAGCAGTACTTC. Translation: CASSPLGRSRGTQPYEQYF.

V gene TRBV18 combines with J gene TRBJ1-4, with TRBD1 matching 9 bases. V gave up 4 bases and J gave up 8 bases; unmatched junction bases: 8. The germline CDR1 and CDR2 sequences are KGHSH and LQKENI. The CDR3 has 15 residues. This CDR3 is CASSRTGEMREKLFF. CDR3 nucleotide sequence: TGTGCCAGCTCACGGACAGGGGAAATGAGAGAAAAACTGTTTTTT.

The chain recombines TRBV6-5 with TRBJ1-2; 8 positions agree with TRBD1. The CDR3 has 14 residues. CDR1 and CDR2 from the germline V gene are MNHEY and SVGAGI. V lost 4 bases to trimming and J lost 4 bases; unmatched junction nucleotides: 5. The CDR3 DNA follows: TGTGCCAGCAGTTGGACAGGGAGGACCTATGGCTACACCTTC. This sequence encodes CASSWTGRTYGYTF.

In this sample, this clone turned up a few times. V gene TRBV25-1 combines with J gene TRBJ2-5; 8 bases align to TRBD1. V shed 6 bases and J 5 bases; nucleotides not matched to a gene: 8. CDR3 length: 14 amino acids. Germline lookup yields CDR1 MGHDK and CDR2 SYGVNS. Here the CDR3 DNA reads TGTGCCAGCAGCAAACAGGGGGTAGTTGAGACCCAGTACTTC. Its translation is CASSKQGVVETQYF.

The chain couples TRBV28 to TRBJ2-7, with TRBD1 as a possible D gene (6 bases). The CDR3 contains 16 residues. Germline V CDR1 and CDR2: MDHEN, SYDVKM. Trimming pared 5 bases from V and 0 bases from J, leaving 17 bases between. For the CDR3, the DNA is TGTGCCAGCAGTCCGGACCGATCCAGGGGCTCCTACGAGCAGTACTTC. Translating it yields CASSPDRSRGSYEQYF.

This clone was recorded once. The chain links TRBV11-2 to TRBJ1-6; D gene ambiguous. This CDR3 region has 12 residues. Trimming shortened V by 3 bases and J by 11 bases, and 8 bases separated the two germline ends. Germline V gives CDR1 SGHAT, CDR2 FQNNGV. CDR3 sequence reads: CASSLGGPPLHF. CDR3 nucleotide sequence: TGTGCCAGCAGCTTGGGAGGACCACCCCTCCACTTT. Full variable domain (outside the CDR3, taken from reference TRBV11-2 and TRBJ1-6): EAGVAQSPRYKIIEKRQSVAFWCNPISGHATLYWYQQILGQGPKLLIQFQNNGVVDDSQLPKDRFSAERLKGVDSTLKIQPAKLEDSAVYLCASSLGGPPLHFGNGTRLTVT.

This chain links TRBV19 with TRBJ1-5; D remains unclear. V lost 7 bases and J 7 bases, leaving 20 bases between the germline ends. The CDR3 sequence is 15 residues long. In germline, CDR1 is LNHDA, CDR2 SQIVND (reference sequence). The CDR3 loop is CASTGLGSLGQPQHF. DNA for the CDR3: TGTGCCAGTACTGGTTTAGGGAGTCTCGGGCAGCCCCAGCATTTT.

V usage is TRBV24-1 and J usage is TRBJ1-3, with D hard to call. The CDR3 has 15 amino acids. Germline CDR1 is KGHDR and CDR2 is SFDVKD. V gave up 4 bases and J gave up 0 bases, with 9 bases separating them. The chain's CDR3 is CATSEAAGSGNTIYF. The DNA for the CDR3 is TGTGCCACCAGTGAAGCCGCAGGCTCTGGAAACACCATATATTTT.

The chain is built from TRBV7-2 and TRBJ2-2; a possible D gene is TRBD2 (7 bases). The germline V gene encodes CDR1 SGHTA and CDR2 FQGNSA. The CDR3 extends over 15 amino acids. Trimming took off 2 bases at V and 4 bases at J, with 11 bases between the two ends. DNA of the CDR3: TGTGCCAGCAGCTTACGGGCGGGGGCCACCGGGGAGCTGTTTTTT. Its protein is CASSLRAGATGELFF. Supplemented by reference TRBV7-2 and TRBJ2-2, the full variable domain reads GAGVSQSPSNKVTEKGKDVELRCDPISGHTALYWYRQSLGQGLEFLIYFQGNSAPDKSGLPSDRFSAERTGGSVSTLTIQRTQQEDSAVYLCASSLRAGATGELFFGEGSRLTVL.

This clone appeared once. The V and J genes are TRBV2 and TRBJ1-5, with a tentative D call TRBD1 (5 bases). V was cut by 0 bases and J by 6 bases, with 15 bases left in between. The germline V gene encodes CDR1 SNHLY and CDR2 FYNNEI. This CDR3 contains 16 residues. The CDR3 nucleotides are TGTGCCAGCAGTGAAGCCATGGGGGGGGGAACTCAGCCCCAGCATTTT. Its translation is CASSEAMGGGTQPQHF.

This chain connects TRBV11-2 to TRBJ2-7, with TRBD1 identical over 7 bases. The CDR3 runs 17 residues. J gave up 4 bases and V 2 bases, and 14 bases lay outside the gene matches. CDR1 and CDR2 (germline): SGHAT, FQNNGV. In DNA, the CDR3 is TGTGCCAGCAGCTTAAGGTGGAGGCCGGGACAGTTGTACGAGCAGTACTTC. This encodes CASSLRWRPGQLYEQYF. Looking up the rest from reference TRBV11-2 and TRBJ2-7 gives the full variable domain: EAGVAQSPRYKIIEKRQSVAFWCNPISGHATLYWYQQILGQGPKLLIQFQNNGVVDDSQLPKDRFSAERLKGVDSTLKIQPAKLEDSAVYLCASSLRWRPGQLYEQYFGPGTRLTVT.

Of note for this clone: This same CDR3 is encoded by further DNA sequences in the sample. The chain is built from TRBV18 and TRBJ1-1; 9 nucleotides align to TRBD1. The germline V gene encodes CDR1 KGHSH and CDR2 LQKENI. V lost 3 bases and J lost 1; bases outside the gene matches: 0. The CDR3 extends over 14 amino acids. The CDR3 spells CASSPTGGNTEAFF. As DNA, the CDR3 is TGTGCCAGCTCACCGACAGGGGGGAACACTGAAGCTTTCTTT.

The chain uses TRBV5-4 and TRBJ2-6; D gene uncertain. Trimming took 4 bases from V and 2 from J, leaving 10 bases between them. This CDR3 region has 15 residues. Germline CDR1 is SGHNT and CDR2 is YYREEE (reference sequence). CDR3 residues: CASSPRRAGANVLTF. CDR3 DNA: TGTGCCAGCAGCCCTCGGAGAGCTGGGGCCAACGTCCTGACTTTC.

Details on this clone: The junction departs from the called germline gene at one end, perhaps through a read error. The chain has TRBV7-7 and TRBJ2-2; no clear D gene. Germline CDR1 and CDR2: SSHAT and FNYEAQ (reference sequence). This CDR3 has 15 amino acids. The CDR3: CASSPTTTNTGELFF. CDR3 nucleotide sequence: TGTGCTAGCAGCCCGACAACGACGAACACCGGGGAGCTGTTTTTT.

This chain connects TRBV6-6 to TRBJ2-7; possibly TRBD1 for D (5 bases). This CDR3 contains 14 residues. CDR1 and CDR2 from the germline V gene are MNHNY and SVGAGI (reference sequence). V was cut by 2 bases and J by 1 base, with 9 bases left in between. The CDR3 loop reads CASSYAQGSYEQYF. CDR3 coding DNA: TGTGCCAGCAGTTACGCGCAGGGTTCCTACGAGCAGTACTTC.

The rearrangement joins TRBV18 to TRBJ1-4; tentatively, D is TRBD1 (5 bases). The CDR3 consists of 15 residues. The germline V gene encodes CDR1 KGHSH and CDR2 LQKENI. V was cut by 3 bases and J by 8 bases, with 16 bases left in between. The CDR3 region has the DNA TGTGCCAGCTCACCCCCCCTGGGGGGGAGCGAAAAACTGTTTTTT. Protein product: CASSPPLGGSEKLFF.

The gene calls are TRBV7-3 and TRBJ2-2, with 8 bases fitting TRBD2. The V segment lost 4 bases and the J segment 1 base; nucleotides outside the gene matches: 5. Germline CDR1 SGHTA, CDR2 FQGTGA. The CDR3 length is 16 residues. CDR3 residues: CASSSAGTRNTGELFF. The DNA of the CDR3 is TGTGCCAGCAGCTCCGCCGGGACTAGGAACACCGGGGAGCTGTTTTTT.

The rearrangement joins TRBV5-6 to TRBJ2-7; no reliable D call. CDR3 length: 13 residues. Trimming took 1 base from V and 7 from J, leaving 12 bases between them. CDR1 is SGHDT and CDR2 is YYEEEE in the germline V gene. The DNA of the CDR3 is TGTGCCAGCAGCTTGTGGGCTCCCCGGGAGCAGTACTTC. Translating gives CASSLWAPREQYF.

The CDR3, as DNA: TGTGCCAGCGTTAGACAGAAGGGCTCATATGGCTACACCTTC. Translating gives CASVRQKGSYGYTF. This chain links TRBV6-5 with TRBJ1-2; D may be TRBD1 (5 bases). This CDR3 contains 14 residues. Germline V gives CDR1 MNHEY, CDR2 SVGAGI. The V end was cut by 8 bases, the J end by 5 bases, with 18 bases between.

The table lists this clone with a count of one. The V gene is TRBV10-3, the J gene TRBJ1-1; the match to TRBD1 covers 7 bases. This CDR3 region has 14 residues. Trimming cost V 4 bases and J 8 bases; bases outside gene matches: 10. The V gene's germline CDR1 is ENHRY and CDR2 SYGVKD. CDR3 DNA sequence: TGTGCCATCAGTGGCGGGACAGTTACACAAGAAGCTTTCTTT. Protein: CAISGGTVTQEAFF.

The V and J genes are TRBV2 and TRBJ1-2; weak D call: TRBD1 (6 bases). Trimming pared 0 bases from V and 8 bases from J, leaving 22 bases between. The V gene's germline CDR1 is SNHLY and CDR2 FYNNEI. This CDR3 contains 17 residues. The DNA of the CDR3 is TGTGCCAGCAGTGAAGCGGGATCTACCCCCCGCAGGGGAGGCTACACCTTC. This sequence encodes CASSEAGSTPRRGGYTF.

The chain is built from TRBV6-1 and TRBJ2-7, with D maybe TRBD1 (6 bases). This CDR3 spans 14 amino acids. The germline V and J ends were trimmed by 2 bases and 7 bases, with 15 bases remaining between them. From germline, CDR1 is MNHNS and CDR2 SASEGT. CDR3 protein: CASSESYRALEQYF. DNA of the CDR3: TGTGCCAGCAGTGAATCGTACAGGGCTCTGGAGCAGTACTTC.

J is TRBJ1-1 and V is TRBV7-8, with D hard to call. The germline V and J ends were trimmed by 1 base and 3 bases, with 15 bases remaining between them. This CDR3 region has 16 residues. The germline V gene has CDR1 SGHVS and CDR2 FQNEAQ. CDR3 in amino acids: CASSLGGSSLYTEAFF. Here the CDR3 DNA reads TGTGCCAGCAGCTTAGGAGGCTCAAGCTTGTACACTGAAGCTTTCTTT.